The clone carrying this TCR beta chain appeared a few times. The antigen is undetermined. This CDR3 is built from 14 residues. Germline V lookup: CDR1 SGHTA, CDR2 FQGNSA. The J segment lost 4 bases and the V segment lost 10 bases, leaving 9 bases of the junction unmatched. This entry comes from a study of spatial heterogeneity in lung cancer. Time point indicated: sample taken at primary tumor resection. Researchers sequenced whole RNA taken from tumor, nontumor lung or frozen PBMC without sorting. Untreated early-stage non-small cell lung cancer patients, fewer than 85 in total, were the donors. TCRdb reprocessed the 5' RACE reads via MiXCR and lists one record per CDR3 protein. Of about 95,000 distinct CDR3 sequences detected, approximately 8.5% appear once; the ten largest clones hold 6% to 7.5%. General observations from the study: More often at tumor resection than at routine follow-up, ubiquitous expanded tumor TCRs were detected in the blood.

The chain links TRBV7-2 to TRBJ2-3; 9 bases map to TRBD1. The sequencing here drew on PBMCs, taken at surgery. The clonotype comes from a male donor with early-stage non-small cell lung cancer. CDR3 sequence reads: CATGITGGADTQYF. The DNA for the CDR3 is TGTGCCACGGGGATAACAGGGGGCGCAGATACGCAGTATTTT.